The source of this TCR beta chain is a study of blood T cell repertoires in COVID-19. The method was immunoSEQ multiplex PCR; TCRdb's version includes in-frame clones alone and lacks a portion of them. In the table there are over 300,000 clones, 88% of which are singletons. The CDR3 has 12 residues. The V segment lost 2 bases and the J segment 12 bases; nucleotides outside the gene matches: 4. The V gene's germline CDR1 is SGHNT and CDR2 YYREEE (reference sequence). The chain uses TRBV5-4 and TRBJ2-1; 8 bases line up with TRBD1. The source of this sequence is a woman younger than 45 with acute COVID-19. The specimen was PBMCs or T cells enriched from blood (not recorded which). CDR3 nucleotide sequence: TGTGCCAGCAGCTTTGGCGGGACAGGGCAGTTCTTC. Residues: CASSFGGTGQFF.